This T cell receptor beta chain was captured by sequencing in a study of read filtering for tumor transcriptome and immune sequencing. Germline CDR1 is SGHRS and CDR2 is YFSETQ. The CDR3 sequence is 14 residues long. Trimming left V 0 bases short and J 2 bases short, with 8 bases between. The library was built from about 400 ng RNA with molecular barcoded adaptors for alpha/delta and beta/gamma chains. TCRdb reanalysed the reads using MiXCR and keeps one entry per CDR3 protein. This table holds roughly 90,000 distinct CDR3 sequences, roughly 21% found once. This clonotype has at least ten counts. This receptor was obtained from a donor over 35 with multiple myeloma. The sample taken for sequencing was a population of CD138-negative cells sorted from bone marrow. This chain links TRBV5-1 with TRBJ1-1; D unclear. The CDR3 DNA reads TGCGCCAGCAGCTTGGAAACGGCTAACACTGAAGCTTTCTTT. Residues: CASSLETANTEAFF.